A selection of T cell receptor beta chains follows, all from one sample in a study of T-cell reconstitution after alpha-beta-depleted transplantation in children. TCRdb re-analysed the PCR reads in MiXCR, keeping a single row per CDR3 protein. The sample contains fewer than 150,000 distinct CDR3 sequences, approximately 8.7% of which appear only once. This sample comprised PBMCs, mostly from graft donor cells, obtained 180 days after TCRalphabeta/CD19-depleted stem cell transplant. The receptor set was obtained from a girl under three years old who had a stem cell transplant for combined immunodeficiency, so the T cells may come from the graft donor. Both conserved end residues are part of each CDR3. The D gene is left open where the match is weak. Clone size, where shown, is once, few, many, or a class for clones that have expanded.

>.|TRBJ2-3|TRBV12-3/TRBV12-4|TRBD2
CASSLGGRAIDTQYF
TGTGCCAGCAGTTTAGGCGGGAGGGCCATAGATACGCAGTATTTT
>few|TRBJ2-1|TRBV9|.
CASSVGRSSMNEQFF
TGTGCCAGCAGCGTAGGGCGTAGCTCCATGAATGAGCAGTTCTTC
>few|TRBJ2-3|TRBV5-1|.
CASSSGIGTDTQYF
TGCGCCAGCAGCTCCGGTATCGGGACAGATACGCAGTATTTT
>.|TRBJ2-2|TRBV6-2/TRBV6-3|.
CASSPLANTGELFF
TGTGCCAGCAGCCCACTAGCGAACACCGGGGAGCTGTTTTTT
>.|TRBJ2-2|TRBV3-1|.
CASSQAVTYGETGELFF
TGTGCCAGCAGCCAAGCGGTGACCTACGGGGAAACCGGGGAGCTGTTTTTT
>.|TRBJ2-7|TRBV5-5|.
CASSLKGPPSYEQYF
TGTGCCAGCAGCCTCAAGGGACCTCCCTCCTACGAGCAGTACTTC
>few|TRBJ2-5|TRBV18|.
CASSLAGHQETQYF
TGTGCCAGCTCACTGGCAGGGCACCAAGAGACCCAGTACTTC
>many|TRBJ2-3|TRBV7-3|.
CASSPQSSSTDTQYF
TGTGCCAGCAGCCCACAATCCTCTAGCACAGATACGCAGTATTTT
>few|TRBJ2-3|TRBV5-8|TRBD2
CASSLGLAGGADTQYF
TGTGCCAGCAGCTTGGGACTAGCGGGAGGAGCAGATACGCAGTATTTT
>.|TRBJ1-2|TRBV30|.
CAWKWRYGYTF
TGTGCCTGGAAATGGCGTTATGGCTACACCTTC
>few|TRBJ1-1|TRBV6-5|TRBD1
CASSYSTGGMNTEAFF
TGTGCCAGCAGTTACTCGACAGGGGGAATGAACACTGAAGCTTTCTTT
>few|TRBJ2-7|TRBV15|TRBD2
CATSRDLTSVTYEQYF
TGTGCCACCAGCAGAGATCTGACTAGCGTCACGTACGAGCAGTACTTC
>few|TRBJ2-5|TRBV29-1|.
CSVEDRVAGETQYF
TGCAGCGTTGAAGATCGAGTAGCCGGAGAGACCCAGTACTTC
>few|TRBJ2-1|TRBV28|.
CASSLSGVGNEQFF
TGTGCCAGCAGTTTATCAGGGGTGGGGAATGAGCAGTTCTTC
>few|TRBJ1-2|TRBV20-1|.
CSVLKRADGYTF
TGCAGTGTCCTAAAGCGGGCGGATGGCTACACCTTC
>.|TRBJ2-7|TRBV7-2|TRBD1
CASSLHRGRNEQYF
TGTGCCAGCAGCCTTCACAGGGGGCGAAACGAGCAGTACTTC
>few|TRBJ2-3|TRBV7-6|.
CASSPSPPGYSSTDTQYF
TGTGCCAGCAGCCCGTCTCCCCCCGGCTATTCTAGCACAGATACGCAGTATTTT
>many|TRBJ1-1|TRBV5-1|.
CASSLAVGGSAEAFF
TGCGCCAGCAGCTTGGCGGTAGGGGGATCAGCTGAAGCTTTCTTT
>.|TRBJ2-7|TRBV20-1|TRBD2
CSAPTSGSSYEQYF
TGCAGTGCTCCGACTAGCGGGAGCTCCTACGAGCAGTACTTC
>.|TRBJ1-1|TRBV18|.
CASSITGLNTAEAFF
TGTGCCAGCTCCATAACGGGTCTCAACACCGCTGAAGCTTTCTTT
>few|TRBJ2-3|TRBV2|.
CASRKMGPDTQYF
TGTGCCAGCAGGAAGATGGGGCCAGATACGCAGTATTTT
>.|TRBJ2-4|TRBV5-1|.
CASSGLQGSQYF
TGCGCCAGCAGCGGACTACAGGGATCTCAGTACTTC